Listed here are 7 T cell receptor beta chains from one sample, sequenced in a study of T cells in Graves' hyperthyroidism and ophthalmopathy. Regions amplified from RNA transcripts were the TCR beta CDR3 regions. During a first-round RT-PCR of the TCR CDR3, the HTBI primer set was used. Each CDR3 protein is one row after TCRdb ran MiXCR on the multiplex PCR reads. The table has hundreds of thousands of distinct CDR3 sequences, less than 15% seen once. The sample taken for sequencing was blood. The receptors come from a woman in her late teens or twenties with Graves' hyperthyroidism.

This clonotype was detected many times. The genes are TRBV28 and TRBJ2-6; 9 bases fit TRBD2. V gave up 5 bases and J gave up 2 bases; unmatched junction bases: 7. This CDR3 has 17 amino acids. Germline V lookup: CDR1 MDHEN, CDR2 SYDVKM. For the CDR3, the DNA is TGTGCCAGCAGTGCGAAAGGGACTAGCCCTGGGGCCAACGTCCTGACTTTC. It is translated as CASSAKGTSPGANVLTF.

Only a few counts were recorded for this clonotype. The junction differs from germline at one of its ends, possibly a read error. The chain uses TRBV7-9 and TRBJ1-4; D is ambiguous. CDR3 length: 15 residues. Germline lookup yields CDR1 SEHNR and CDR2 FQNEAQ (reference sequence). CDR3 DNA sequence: TGTACCAGCAGCTCCCTCCAGCTGTGGGGTGAAAAACTGTTTTTT. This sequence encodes CTSSSLQLWGEKLFF.

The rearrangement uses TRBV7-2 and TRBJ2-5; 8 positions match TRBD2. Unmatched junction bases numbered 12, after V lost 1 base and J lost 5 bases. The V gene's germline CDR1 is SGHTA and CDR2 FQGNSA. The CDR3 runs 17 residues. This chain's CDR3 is CASSLEGLGGGRETQYF. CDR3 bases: TGTGCCAGCAGCTTAGAAGGTTTGGGGGGCGGGAGGGAGACCCAGTACTTC.

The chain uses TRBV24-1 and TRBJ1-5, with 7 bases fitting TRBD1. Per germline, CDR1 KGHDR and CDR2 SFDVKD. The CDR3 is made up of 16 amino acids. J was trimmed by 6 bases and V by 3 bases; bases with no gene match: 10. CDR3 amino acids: CATSDRQTGPGQPQHF. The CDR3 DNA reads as TGTGCCACCAGTGATCGACAGACAGGGCCAGGTCAGCCCCAGCATTTT.

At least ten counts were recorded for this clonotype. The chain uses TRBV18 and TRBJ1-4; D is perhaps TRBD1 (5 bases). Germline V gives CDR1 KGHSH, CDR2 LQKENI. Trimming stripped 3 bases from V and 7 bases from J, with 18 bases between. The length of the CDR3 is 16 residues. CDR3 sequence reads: CASSPVTRQRGEKLFF. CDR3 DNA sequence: TGTGCCAGCTCACCGGTAACGAGACAGAGGGGTGAAAAACTGTTTTTT.

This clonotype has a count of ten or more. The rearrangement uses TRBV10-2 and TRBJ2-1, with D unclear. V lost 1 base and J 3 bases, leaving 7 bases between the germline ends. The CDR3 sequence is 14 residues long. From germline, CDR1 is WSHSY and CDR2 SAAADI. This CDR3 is CASSELGRYNEQFF. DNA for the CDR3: TGCGCCAGCAGTGAGTTAGGTCGCTACAATGAGCAGTTCTTC.

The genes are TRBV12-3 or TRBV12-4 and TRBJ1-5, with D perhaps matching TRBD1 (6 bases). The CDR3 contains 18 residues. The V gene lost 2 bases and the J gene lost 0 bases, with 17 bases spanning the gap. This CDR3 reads CASSLRTAFSDSNQPQHF. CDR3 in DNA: TGTGCCAGCAGTTTACGGACAGCCTTCAGTGATAGCAATCAGCCCCAGCATTTT.